The clone carrying this T cell receptor beta chain is medium-sized within its sample. Antigen: not known. The data were obtained in a study of ipilimumab plus nivolumab after autologous stem cell transplantation. Whole-study context: Median doses per patient: 4 or 5 ipilimumab, under 10 nivolumab.

The germline V gene encodes CDR1 LGHNA and CDR2 YNFKEQ. V was trimmed by 5 bases and J by 1 base, leaving 11 bases between them. The CDR3 is 14 residues long. Assay used: immunoSEQ multiplex PCR; TCRdb lists only in-frame clones, some missing. The top ten clones hold 25% to 35% of a sample with about 12,000 clones, more than 65% of them seen once. Overall study findings and caveats: Authors suggest TCR repertoire, Treg phenotype and gut microbiota support further study.

Patients got ipilimumab 1 mg/kg beginning 14 to 28 days post-transplant. Patients got 3 mg/kg IV nivolumab weeks 1, 4, 7, 10, then biweekly through week 26. The sequence was collected from a male donor with diffuse large B-cell lymphoma. The rearrangement joins TRBV4-2 to TRBJ1-1; no definite D call. This material consisted of PBMCs, taken in a trial of ipilimumab plus nivolumab as post-transplant consolidation. The CDR3 reads CASSTTPPNTEAFF. The CDR3, as DNA: TGTGCCAGCAGCACCACGCCGCCGAACACTGAAGCTTTCTTT.